This record concerns one T cell receptor (beta chain) sequence. Amplification of TCR beta CDR3 regions was performed using RNA transcripts as template. First-round RT-PCR with HTBI primers amplified the TCR CDR3 region. Via MiXCR, TCRdb re-called the multiplex PCR reads, giving one row per CDR3 protein. The top ten hold less than 8.5% of the sample, which has around 600,000 distinct CDR3 sequences, 45% seen once. These data come from a study of T cells in Graves' hyperthyroidism and ophthalmopathy. The clonotype originates from an adult man with Graves' disease, either hyperthyroidism or ophthalmopathy (not recorded which). Sequencing used peripheral blood or thyroid tissue (not recorded which).

CDR3 sequence (DNA): TGTGCCAGCAGCGGGACCGAGTATAATGAAAAACTGTTTTTT. As protein: CASSGTEYNEKLFF. The chain uses TRBV2 and TRBJ1-4; D perhaps matches TRBD1 (5 bases). Looked up from germline, CDR1 is SNHLY and CDR2 is FYNNEI. The CDR3 has 14 amino acids. V was cut by 6 bases and J by 4 bases, with 12 bases left in between.